This TCR beta chain comes out of a study of T-cell reconstitution after alpha-beta-depleted transplantation in children. CDR3 length: 13 amino acids. The V end lost 5 bases, the J end lost 6 bases, and 11 bases lay between the germline ends. Looked up from germline, CDR1 is MNHEY and CDR2 is SVGAGI. Unique molecular identifiers were built into the TCRbeta library. MiXCR, run by TCRdb on the PCR reads, gives a single entry per CDR3 protein. In the table there are some 590,000 distinct CDR3 sequences, about 11% of which are singletons. The table lists this clonotype with a few counts. The sample in question was PBMCs from the stem cell graft donor, obtained from the stem cell graft. This clonotype was obtained from a human donor who donated a stem cell graft to a child with acute myeloid leukemia. The chain is built from TRBV6-5 and TRBJ2-1; D ambiguous. The CDR3 protein is CASSRFSSNEQFF. In nucleotides, the CDR3 is TGTGCCAGCAGTCGCTTTTCTAGCAATGAGCAGTTCTTC.